This entry describes one T cell receptor beta chain. Its antigen remains unidentified. CDR3 size: 13 residues. Germline-derived CDR1 and CDR2 are SEHNR and FQNEAQ (reference sequence). V lost 5 bases and J lost 9, with 16 bases in between. This entry comes from a study of T cell repertoires in cytomegalovirus infection. At the level of the study: Both recently identified HLA-C-restricted and well-studied HLA-B-restricted CMV epitopes were used in the study. Public TCR beta signature analysis indicated the presence of both CMV infection and matching HLA type.

One entry per CDR3 protein results from TCRdb running MiXCR on the reads. The sample holds roughly 180,000 distinct CDR3 sequences; 20% to 25% are singletons and the top ten take roughly 25%. Whole-study findings and limits: Public TCR beta family frequency separated CMV-and-HLA carriers, including in an independent cohort. Within the response measured ex vivo, HLA-C-restricted CMV-specific TCR beta clonotypes were dominant.

This TCR was sampled from a human donor in good health (CMV status not recorded). Some clones in this sample may be carry-over from other donors' samples. The J gene is TRBJ1-2, the V gene TRBV7-9, with D perhaps TRBD1 (5 bases). Here the sequenced sample was CD8+ T cells from cultured PBMCs, taken from culture after CMV antigen stimulation. The CDR3 here is CASSLETAGSYTF. The DNA for the CDR3 is TGTGCCAGCAGCCTAGAGACGGCAGGGAGCTACACCTTC.